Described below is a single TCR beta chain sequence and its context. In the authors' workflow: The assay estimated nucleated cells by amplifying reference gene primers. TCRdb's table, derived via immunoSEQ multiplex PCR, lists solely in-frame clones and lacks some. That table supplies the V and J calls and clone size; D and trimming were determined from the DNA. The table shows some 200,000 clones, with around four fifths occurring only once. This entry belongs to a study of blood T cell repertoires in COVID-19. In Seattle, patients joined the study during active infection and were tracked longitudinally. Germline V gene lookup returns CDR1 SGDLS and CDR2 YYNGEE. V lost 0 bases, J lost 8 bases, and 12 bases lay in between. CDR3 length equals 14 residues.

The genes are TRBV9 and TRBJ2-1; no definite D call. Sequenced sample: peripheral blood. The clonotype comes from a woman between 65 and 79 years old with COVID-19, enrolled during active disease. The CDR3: CASSVGDVIYEQFF. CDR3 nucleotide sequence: TGTGCCAGCAGCGTAGGAGATGTTATATATGAGCAGTTCTTC.